Listed below are T cell receptor beta chains from one sample, sequenced in a study of T cells in Graves' hyperthyroidism and ophthalmopathy. TCRdb re-called the multiplex PCR reads with MiXCR, one entry per CDR3 protein. The table shows hundreds of thousands of distinct CDR3 sequences, with 45% occurring only once. The sequencing input was peripheral blood or thyroid tissue (not recorded which). The receptors derive from an adult man with Graves' disease, either hyperthyroidism or ophthalmopathy (not recorded which). Each CDR3 is given with its conserved first and last residue. The D gene is left open where the match is weak. Part of the rows lack a size; the others show once, few, many or a class for expanded clones.

J,D,V,size,CDR3,DNA
TRBJ1-2,NA,TRBV5-1,many,CASSLADLTYGYTF,TGCGCCAGCAGCTTGGCCGACTTAACCTATGGCTACACCTTC
TRBJ2-5,NA,TRBV15,once,CATSRDYGHTETQYF,TGTGCCACCAGCAGAGATTATGGGCACACGGAGACCCAGTACTTC
TRBJ1-1,TRBD1,TRBV29-1,many,CSVGQGAWTEAFF,TGCAGCGTTGGCCAGGGGGCTTGGACTGAAGCTTTCTTT
TRBJ1-5,NA,TRBV6-1,NA,CASSGPIKAGQPQHF,TGTGCCAGCAGTGGCCCTATCAAAGCGGGTCAGCCCCAGCATTTT
TRBJ2-5,NA,TRBV7-3,NA,CASSLGVGGTQYF,TGTGCCAGCAGCTTGGGGGTGGGGGGGACCCAGTACTTC
TRBJ2-5,TRBD1,TRBV2,few,CARADRETQYF,TGTGCCAGAGCGGACAGGGAGACCCAGTACTTC
TRBJ2-7,NA,TRBV25-1,once,CASSYRSRDEQYF,TGTGCCAGCAGTTACCGATCCAGGGACGAGCAGTACTTC
TRBJ2-7,TRBD1,TRBV20-1,NA,CSAMGTGLHEQYF,TGCAGTGCTATGGGGACAGGGCTCCACGAGCAGTACTTC
TRBJ2-5,TRBD1,TRBV2,few,CASSLRTGRETQYF,TGTGCCAGCAGTCTAAGGACAGGCCGGGAGACCCAGTACTTC
TRBJ1-2,TRBD1,TRBV6-5,many,CASTGADYGYTF,TGTGCCAGTACAGGGGCTGACTATGGCTACACCTTC
TRBJ1-6,NA,TRBV7-9,NA,CASSWAGTSPLHF,TGTGCCAGCAGCTGGGCAGGGACTTCACCCCTCCACTTT
TRBJ1-1,NA,TRBV7-9,NA,CASSQASVRANTEAFF,TGCGCCAGCAGCCAAGCGAGTGTTCGGGCGAACACTGAAGCTTTCTTT